The clone carrying this T cell receptor (beta chain) was recorded a few times. Its specificity is unknown. The data belong to a study of blood T cells in healthy people across ages. Study findings and constraints: It was not known whether donors were CMV positive (a possible confounder of expanded clonotype changes). Both higher diversity and more naive CD4+ cells marked long-lived donors when set against aged donors.

Trimming cost V 1 base and J 1 base, with 7 bases left between them. The CDR3 sequence is 14 residues long. Germline loops: CDR1 SGHTA, CDR2 FQGNSA. Using a J-beta primer mix together with a sample-barcoded 5' primer, a second PCR was run for about 7 to 12 cycles. From the 5' RACE reads, TCRdb called clonotypes with MiXCR, one entry per CDR3 protein. The profile shows 800,000 to 900,000 distinct CDR3 sequences, about 62% of them singletons. Sequenced: blood. This sequence originates from a young man in good health. V gene TRBV7-2 combines with J gene TRBJ1-1; no clear D. The CDR3, as DNA: TGTGCCAGCAGCTTAGAATCCCGGAACACTGAAGCTTTCTTT. Residues: CASSLESRNTEAFF.